The 27 T cell receptor beta chains below all came from one sample that was sequenced in a study of blood T cell repertoires in COVID-19. The protocol was immunoSEQ multiplex PCR, while the TCRdb copy is restricted to in-frame clones and leaves out a portion. The data show a few hundred thousand clones, with around 87% seen just once and about 7.8% held by the top ten. The sequenced sample consisted of peripheral blood. The receptor set was obtained from a woman in her forties or fifties who had recovered from COVID-19.

The chain combines TRBV6-6 with TRBJ1-5; 8 bases map to TRBD1. In germline, CDR1 is MNHNY, CDR2 SVGAGI (reference sequence). This CDR3 contains 15 residues. J was trimmed by 7 bases and V by 2 bases; bases with no gene match: 7. The CDR3 nucleotides read TGTGCCAGCAGTTACGGCGGACAGGGCCAACAGCCCCAGCATTTT. Protein: CASSYGGQGQQPQHF.

This rearrangement joins TRBV4-3 to TRBJ2-7; TRBD1 matches 9 bases. This CDR3 is built from 15 residues. With 2 bases clipped from V and 7 bases from J, the junction kept 9 bases outside the gene matches. Germline CDR1 and CDR2: LGHNA and YSLEER. The CDR3 nucleotides are TGCGCCAGCAGCCAAAGTCCCGGGACAGGGTTTGAGCAGTACTTC. It is translated as CASSQSPGTGFEQYF.

The J gene is TRBJ1-3, the V gene TRBV28; possibly TRBD1 for D (5 bases). V shed 5 bases and J shed 1 base, with 15 bases lying between them. This CDR3 is built from 16 residues. Germline CDR1 reads MDHEN; CDR2 reads SYDVKM. As DNA, the CDR3 is TGTGCCAGCAGTCCCCCCCCGGGGGAGTCTGGAAACACCATATATTTT. Translation: CASSPPPGESGNTIYF.

The gene calls are TRBV18 and TRBJ2-7; D gene ambiguous. The CDR3 sequence is 15 residues long. Between the trimmed V and J ends, which lost 4 bases and 5 bases, there was a span of 18 bases. Germline V lookup: CDR1 KGHSH, CDR2 LQKENI. CDR3 protein: CASSREFSAGNEQYF. CDR3 coding DNA: TGTGCCAGCTCACGCGAATTTTCTGCCGGTAACGAGCAGTACTTC.

V is TRBV19 and J is TRBJ1-5; 9 nucleotides match TRBD1. CDR3 length equals 15 residues. Germline V gene data show CDR1 as LNHDA and CDR2 as SQIVND (reference sequence). V trimming: 10 bases; J trimming: 5 bases; junction bases outside the gene matches: 12. This chain's CDR3 is CAKPAGQGRDQPQHF. CDR3 nucleotides: TGTGCCAAACCGGCGGGACAGGGTAGGGATCAGCCCCAGCATTTT.

This clone was seen only once. The chain recombines TRBV19 with TRBJ2-1; 8 bases match TRBD2. V was clipped by 5 bases and J by 9 bases; unmatched bases: 15. Germline V lookup: CDR1 LNHDA, CDR2 SQIVND (reference sequence). The CDR3 sequence is 16 residues long. The CDR3 coding sequence is TGTGCCAGTAGTTCGCAAGCGGGAGAACGGGTAGGTGAGCAGTTCTTC. Residues: CASSSQAGERVGEQFF.

The genes are TRBV2 and TRBJ1-2; TRBD1 aligns across 7 bases. V shed 5 bases, J shed 3 bases, and the junction held 6 bases outside the gene matches. Germline V CDR1 and CDR2: SNHLY, FYNNEI. This CDR3 contains 14 residues. CDR3 amino acids: CASSRDRAHYGYTF. For the CDR3, the DNA is TGTGCCAGCAGTAGAGACAGGGCCCACTATGGCTACACCTTC.

The J gene is TRBJ2-7, the V gene TRBV14; maybe TRBD2 (6 bases). The length of the CDR3 is 13 residues. Germline V gene lookup returns CDR1 SGHDN and CDR2 FVKESK. Trimming pared 4 bases from V and 3 bases from J, leaving 10 bases between. The CDR3 is CASSLQGLYEQYF. The DNA for the CDR3 is TGTGCCAGCAGCCTCCAGGGACTCTACGAGCAGTACTTC.

The chain employs TRBV7-2 and TRBJ2-1; 7 bases align to TRBD2. Germline V gives CDR1 SGHTA, CDR2 FQGNSA. The ends lost 0 bases at V and 7 bases at J; junction bases unmatched: 0. CDR3 size: 13 residues. The chain's CDR3 is CASSLARGNEQFF. The CDR3 DNA is TGTGCCAGCAGCTTAGCGCGGGGGAATGAGCAGTTCTTC.

The rearrangement uses TRBV27 and TRBJ2-2, with TRBD2 matching over 10 bases. This CDR3 contains 15 residues. J was trimmed by 9 bases and V by 5 bases; bases with no gene match: 9. CDR1 MNHEY and CDR2 SMNVEV come from the germline V gene (reference sequence). The CDR3 region has the DNA TGTGCCAGCAGTCCCCCCCAGCGGGGGGGCCGGGAGCTGTTTTTT. Its translation is CASSPPQRGGRELFF.

This clone came up once. The V gene is TRBV7-2, the J gene TRBJ1-2; 9 nucleotides align to TRBD1. Losses at the gene ends were 1 base for V and 6 bases for J; bases not matched to a gene: 3. The CDR3 length is 14 residues. Germline CDR1 reads SGHTA; CDR2 reads FQGNSA. Written as DNA, the CDR3 is TGTGCCAGCAGCTTAGACAGGGGGCGGGATGGCTACACCTTC. Protein: CASSLDRGRDGYTF. The entire variable domain, with the rest obtained from reference TRBV7-2 and TRBJ1-2, is as follows: GAGVSQSPSNKVTEKGKDVELRCDPISGHTALYWYRQSLGQGLEFLIYFQGNSAPDKSGLPSDRFSAERTGGSVSTLTIQRTQQEDSAVYLCASSLDRGRDGYTFGSGTRLTVV.

The rearrangement joins TRBV7-2 to TRBJ2-5, with TRBD2 matching over 10 bases. J lost 4 bases, V lost 1 base, and 6 bases had no gene match. The germline V gene has CDR1 SGHTA and CDR2 FQGNSA. The CDR3 extends over 16 amino acids. The DNA for the CDR3 is TGTGCCAGCAGCTTAGTTGGACTAGCGGCGGGAGAGACCCAGTACTTC. Encoded protein: CASSLVGLAAGETQYF.

V and J are TRBV7-9 and TRBJ2-7; TRBD2 agrees at 7 bases. V was clipped by 1 base and J by 6 bases; unmatched bases: 6. Germline values: CDR1 SEHNR, CDR2 FQNEAQ (reference sequence). CDR3 size: 14 residues. DNA for the CDR3: TGTGCCAGCAGCTTAGGACTAGCTGCAGGCGAGCAGTACTTC. It codes for CASSLGLAAGEQYF.

CDR3 DNA: TGTGCCAGCAACTCACAGAGGAACACTGAAGCTTTCTTT. It translates to CASNSQRNTEAFF. This chain links TRBV7-2 with TRBJ1-1; no reliable D call. CDR1 and CDR2 (germline): SGHTA, FQGNSA. Trimming removed 7 bases from V and 1 base from J, with 10 bases in between. The CDR3 covers 13 residues.

This clone was counted once. V gene TRBV3-1 (or the pseudogene TRBV3-2) combines with J gene TRBJ2-3, with 7 bases matching TRBD1. The CDR3 runs to 12 residues. J was trimmed by 8 bases and V by 5 bases; bases with no gene match: 4. Germline V gene sequence: CDR1 LGHDT, CDR2 YNNKEL (reference sequence). In nucleotides, the CDR3 is TGTGCCAGCAGCGCAACAGGGGCTACGCAGTATTTT. Amino acid sequence: CASSATGATQYF.

The rearrangement uses TRBV5-4 and TRBJ1-1; tentative D call: TRBD1 (6 bases). Trimming cost V 0 bases and J 1 base, with 13 bases left between them. The CDR3 length is 16 residues. Germline-derived CDR1 and CDR2 are SGHNT and YYREEE (reference sequence). CDR3 sequence: CASSLDRVLGNTEAFF. In nucleotides, the CDR3 is TGTGCCAGCAGCTTGGACAGGGTGCTAGGGAACACTGAAGCTTTCTTT.

A word on this clone: At one end, the junction sequence differs from germline, possibly due to a read error. The chain joins TRBV5-1 to TRBJ2-6, with no clear D. CDR1 and CDR2 from the germline V gene are SGHRS and YFSETQ. The CDR3 runs 17 residues. The CDR3 DNA reads as TGCGCCAGCGGCTTGCGGAGTTCGAGCTCTGGGGCCAACGTCCTGACTTTC. This encodes CASGLRSSSSGANVLTF.

This clone is a singleton in its sample. The chain couples TRBV10-3 to TRBJ1-4; D gene unclear. CDR1 is ENHRY, CDR2 SYGVKD, per germline. CDR3 length: 12 residues. Trimming removed 8 bases from V and 0 bases from J, with 4 bases in between. The CDR3 DNA reads as TGTGCCATCTCTGCAACTAATGAAAAACTGTTTTTT. Encoded protein: CAISATNEKLFF.

The chain combines TRBV3-1 (or the pseudogene TRBV3-2) with TRBJ1-2, with 7 nucleotides matching TRBD1. This CDR3 has 14 amino acids. CDR1 and CDR2 from the germline V gene are LGHDT and YNNKEL (reference sequence). Losses at the gene ends were 4 bases for V and 8 bases for J; bases not matched to a gene: 10. The CDR3 is CASSPLDRERGYTF. CDR3 in DNA: TGTGCCAGCAGCCCTCTCGACAGGGAACGAGGCTACACCTTC.

The chain is built from TRBV6-5 and TRBJ1-2; D not certain. The ends were cut back, 6 bases at V and 2 bases at J, with 16 bases in the middle. The germline gives CDR1 MNHEY, CDR2 SVGAGI. This CDR3 region has 15 residues. The CDR3 here is CASRGGPPGNYGYTF. The CDR3 DNA reads as TGTGCCAGCAGGGGCGGGCCCCCGGGGAACTATGGCTACACCTTC.

This clone was observed a single time. The chain carries TRBV5-6 and TRBJ1-1, with TRBD1 as a possible D gene (5 bases). CDR1 and CDR2 (germline): SGHDT, YYEEEE. Trimming left V 4 bases short and J 2 bases short, with 9 bases between. This CDR3 is built from 13 residues. The CDR3 nucleotides read TGTGCCAGCAGCATGGACACAAACACTGAAGCTTTCTTT. Its translation: CASSMDTNTEAFF.

V usage is TRBV27 and J usage is TRBJ1-3, with D uncertain. Trimming cost V 7 bases and J 1 base, with 11 bases left between them. This CDR3 comprises 14 residues. Germline V gene data show CDR1 as MNHEY and CDR2 as SMNVEV (reference sequence). The CDR3 DNA is TGTGCCAGCAACCGAGCGGGGTCTGGAAACACCATATATTTT. Its translation is CASNRAGSGNTIYF.

This clone was seen at least ten times. The chain has TRBV5-1 and TRBJ1-4; D might be TRBD1 (5 bases). The germline gives CDR1 SGHRS, CDR2 YFSETQ. V lost 6 bases and J lost 8, with 26 bases in between. The CDR3 extends over 17 amino acids. The CDR3 is CASNLGRRGGSGEKLFF. The CDR3 nucleotides read TGCGCCAGCAACCTGGGGCGGAGGGGAGGTTCGGGAGAAAAACTGTTTTTT. The full variable domain, with the rest looked up from reference TRBV5-1 and TRBJ1-4, is KAGVTQTPRYLIKTRGQQVTLSCSPISGHRSVSWYQQTPGQGLQFLFEYFSETQRNKGNFPGRFSGRQFSNSRSEMNVSTLELGDSALYLCASNLGRRGGSGEKLFFGSGTQLSVL.

This clone was detected once. V is TRBV28 and J is TRBJ2-5, with TRBD2 matching 11 bases. This CDR3 is 17 amino acids long. The V gene end was trimmed by 5 bases and the J gene end by 1 base; junction bases not matched to a gene: 9. Germline CDR1 and CDR2: MDHEN and SYDVKM. In DNA form, the CDR3 reads TGTGCCAGCAGTGCCCCGACTAGCGGGGACTTCCAAGAGACCCAGTACTTC. This gives the protein CASSAPTSGDFQETQYF.

The chain couples TRBV29-1 to TRBJ2-7; 11 positions agree with TRBD2. The CDR3 consists of 12 residues. Trimming cost V 3 bases and J 9 bases; bases outside gene matches: 4. The V gene's germline CDR1 is SQVTM and CDR2 ANQGSEA. The CDR3 nucleotides are TGCAGCGTTGATACTAGCGGGAGTAGGCAGTACTTC. Translating gives CSVDTSGSRQYF.

The genes are TRBV5-6 and TRBJ1-5; D perhaps matches TRBD1 (6 bases). The CDR3 contains 15 residues. V lost 4 bases and J 4 bases, leaving 15 bases between the germline ends. Germline V CDR1 and CDR2: SGHDT, YYEEEE. The CDR3 DNA is TGTGCCAGCAGCCGTCAAGAGACAGGTAATCAGCCCCAGCATTTT. Encoded protein: CASSRQETGNQPQHF. Drawing the rest from reference TRBV5-6 and TRBJ1-5, the complete variable domain is DAGVTQSPTHLIKTRGQQVTLRCSPKSGHDTVSWYQQALGQGPQFIFQYYEEEERQRGNFPDRFSGHQFPNYSSELNVNALLLGDSALYLCASSRQETGNQPQHFGDGTRLSIL.

The J gene is TRBJ2-2, the V gene TRBV19; 7 bases are a match to TRBD2. The CDR3 consists of 15 residues. V lost 9 bases to trimming and J lost 4 bases; unmatched junction nucleotides: 11. Germline CDR1 and CDR2: LNHDA and SQIVND (reference sequence). CDR3 region: CASGTMGLGTGELFF. CDR3 sequence (DNA): TGTGCCAGCGGGACTATGGGCTTGGGCACCGGGGAGCTGTTTTTT.